One sample yielded the 10 T cell receptor beta chains listed below, sequenced in a study of cytomegalovirus exposure and HLA in healthy donors. Use of 60 Vbeta and 13 Jbeta primers characterized the PCR. Here immunoSEQ multiplex PCR was the method, and the copy in TCRdb shows in-frame clones only, minus some. This table holds fewer than 250,000 clones, approximately 68% found once. Sequencing was done on a sample of PBMCs. These receptors came from a woman in her twenties or thirties in good health and CMV-seronegative.

This clone was detected a few times. The rearrangement links TRBV29-1 to TRBJ2-1; 9 nucleotides align to TRBD2. Trimming took 5 bases from V and 4 from J; bases not matched to a gene: 6. CDR3 length: 14 residues. The germline V gene has CDR1 SQVTM and CDR2 ANQGSEA. CDR3 coding DNA: TGCAGCGTTCAATTAGCGGGAGTTTACAATGAGCAGTTCTTC. It specifies CSVQLAGVYNEQFF.

The chain links TRBV19 to TRBJ1-2, with D unresolved. Germline CDR1 is LNHDA and CDR2 is SQIVND (reference sequence). This CDR3 is built from 15 residues. The V end lost 7 bases, the J end lost 0 bases, and 15 bases lay between the germline ends. CDR3 sequence (DNA): TGTGCCAGTAACTCCCCCGGCGGATCTAACTATGGCTACACCTTC. Its translation: CASNSPGGSNYGYTF.

The chain employs TRBV7-2 and TRBJ2-1, with 8 bases lining up with TRBD1. The CDR3 has 17 amino acids. The germline V gene encodes CDR1 SGHTA and CDR2 FQGNSA. V lost 5 bases to trimming and J lost 8 bases; unmatched junction nucleotides: 17. For the CDR3, the DNA is TGTGCCAGCAGCGCTACGGCACTGACAGGGGCCGTAGATGAGCAGTTCTTC. Residues: CASSATALTGAVDEQFF.

The V call is TRBV7-9, the J call TRBJ2-5; 9 bases match TRBD1. The CDR3 is made up of 14 amino acids. J was trimmed by 4 bases and V by 5 bases; bases with no gene match: 5. CDR1 SEHNR and CDR2 FQNEAQ come from the germline V gene (reference sequence). CDR3 coding DNA: TGTGCCAGCAGCCTACAGGGGGCTGCAGAGACCCAGTACTTC. It encodes CASSLQGAAETQYF.

The chain carries TRBV6-1 and TRBJ1-1, with TRBD1 matching 10 bases. CDR3 length: 13 residues. Germline V CDR1 and CDR2: MNHNS, SASEGT. J gave up 5 bases and V 7 bases, and 4 bases lay outside the gene matches. CDR3 sequence: CASKTGGRTEAFF. DNA for the CDR3: TGTGCCAGCAAGACAGGGGGCCGGACTGAAGCTTTCTTT.

This clone showed up just a few times. This chain links TRBV30 with TRBJ2-5, with TRBD2 matching 8 bases. The CDR3 covers 15 residues. V gave up 0 bases and J gave up 8 bases; unmatched junction bases: 11. Per the germline V gene, CDR1 is GTSNPN and CDR2 is SVGIG (reference sequence). CDR3 sequence (DNA): TGTGCCTGGAGTGTAAGCGGGGGCGGTGTGGGTACCCAGTACTTC. Residues: CAWSVSGGGVGTQYF.

This sequence joins TRBV4-1 and TRBJ1-5; D perhaps matches TRBD1 (6 bases). CDR1 is MGHRA and CDR2 is YSYEKL in the germline V gene. The CDR3 runs 15 residues. The germline V and J ends were trimmed by 0 bases and 4 bases, with 10 bases remaining between them. In DNA, the CDR3 is TGCGCCAGCAGCCAAGATGGGCAGGGGAATCAGCCCCAGCATTTT. Protein: CASSQDGQGNQPQHF.

V usage is TRBV30 and J usage is TRBJ1-5; TRBD1 matches 10 bases. The CDR3 is 14 residues long. In germline, CDR1 is GTSNPN, CDR2 SVGIG (reference sequence). The J segment lost 6 bases and the V segment lost 5 bases, leaving 7 bases of the junction unmatched. Here the CDR3 reads CAWATGTGVQPQHF. The CDR3, as DNA: TGTGCCTGGGCGACCGGGACAGGGGTTCAGCCCCAGCATTTT.

This chain links TRBV6-1 with TRBJ1-1; TRBD1 might be the D (6 bases). Trimming pared 11 bases from V and 8 bases from J, leaving 12 bases between. CDR1 and CDR2 (germline): MNHNS, SASEGT. CDR3 length: 10 residues. Here the CDR3 reads CACLDREAFF. The CDR3 nucleotides are TGTGCCTGCCTTGACAGGGAAGCTTTCTTT.

The chain couples TRBV5-1 to TRBJ2-3, with 7 positions matching TRBD1. V lost 3 bases to trimming and J lost 4 bases; unmatched junction nucleotides: 5. The germline V gene encodes CDR1 SGHRS and CDR2 YFSETQ. The CDR3 contains 14 residues. CDR3 residues: CASSYQGVSDTQYF. CDR3 DNA: TGCGCCAGCAGCTACCAGGGGGTGTCAGATACGCAGTATTTT.